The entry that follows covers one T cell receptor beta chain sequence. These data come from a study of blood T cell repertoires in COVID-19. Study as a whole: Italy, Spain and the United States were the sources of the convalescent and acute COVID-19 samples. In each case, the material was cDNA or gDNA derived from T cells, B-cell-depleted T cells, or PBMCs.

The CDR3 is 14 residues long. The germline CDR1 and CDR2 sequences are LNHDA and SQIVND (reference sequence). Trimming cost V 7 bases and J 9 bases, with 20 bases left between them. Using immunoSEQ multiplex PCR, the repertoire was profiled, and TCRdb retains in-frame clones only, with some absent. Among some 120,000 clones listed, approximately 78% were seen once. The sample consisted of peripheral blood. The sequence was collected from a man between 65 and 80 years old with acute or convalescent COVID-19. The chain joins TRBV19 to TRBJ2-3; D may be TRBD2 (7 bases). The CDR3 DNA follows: TGTGCCAGTAACCAAGGGGGGGGCCCCTTCACGCAGTATTTT. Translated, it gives CASNQGGGPFTQYF.